This TCR beta chain was recovered during a study of response to subunit inactivated influenza vaccine. Notes on the study in general: The authors proposed limited new T cell recruitment per seasonal influenza vaccination.

This clonotype has only a few counts. The antigen is not known. One entry per CDR3 protein, called by TCRdb with MiXCR from the RT-PCR reads. The sample includes about 700,000 distinct CDR3 sequences, around 14% of them seen just once. Trimming left V 2 bases short and J 5 bases short, with 16 bases between. The CDR3 has 15 residues. CDR1 is SNHLY, CDR2 FYNNEI, per germline. This material consisted of PBMCs from blood, taken 11 to 12 days after vaccination. The sequence came from a man over 45 who received an inactivated influenza vaccine. The J gene is TRBJ2-7, the V gene TRBV2, with D uncertain. The CDR3 sequence: CASSESPMGFHEQYF. In DNA form, the CDR3 reads TGTGCCAGCAGTGAATCCCCGATGGGTTTCCACGAGCAGTACTTC.